This T cell receptor beta chain was observed in a study of blood T cell repertoires in COVID-19. Study overall: The United States, Italy and Spain supplied acute and convalescent COVID-19 samples. T cells, B-cell-depleted T cells, or PBMCs provided the cDNA or gDNA that served as material.

V dropped 3 bases and J dropped 6; count of bases not matched to a gene: 2. This CDR3 has 13 amino acids. Germline assignment: CDR1 KGHSH and CDR2 LQKENI. In terms of age and location, participants ranged from roughly 18 to 90 years and lived in roughly 22 US areas. Assay used: immunoSEQ multiplex PCR; TCRdb lists only in-frame clones, some missing. The profile shows 250,000 to 300,000 clones, roughly nine tenths of them singletons. This clone was picked up one time. This receptor was obtained from a human donor in a cohort exposed to, infected with or recovered from COVID-19 (not recorded which). The donor label of this sample is uncertain. Source material: PBMCs or T cells enriched from blood (not recorded which). The chain couples TRBV18 to TRBJ2-1, with 7 bases aligning to TRBD1. CDR3: CASSPTGFNEQFF. As DNA, the CDR3 is TGTGCCAGCTCACCGACAGGGTTCAATGAGCAGTTCTTC.